This is a list of T cell receptor beta chains from one sample in a study of T cells and Merkel cell carcinoma outcomes. TCRdb's table, derived via immunoSEQ multiplex PCR, lists solely in-frame clones and lacks some. The table includes about 3,000 clones, 75% to 80% detected once. The sample comprised tumor tissue from Merkel cell carcinoma. The receptors stem from a human donor with Merkel cell carcinoma. Both conserved end residues are part of each CDR3. The D gene is left open where the match is weak. Part of the rows lack a size; the others show once, few, many or a class for expanded clones.

-	-	TRBV27	TRBJ2-2	TGTGCCAGCAGCCCTACATGGCGCGGCTCGAACACCGGGGAGCTGTTTTTT	CASSPTWRGSNTGELFF
-	-	TRBV19	TRBJ1-2	TGTGCCAGTACCCCCGCAGGGCCGGAAGGCTACACCTTC	CASTPAGPEGYTF
-	-	TRBV9	TRBJ1-6	TGTGCCAGCAGCGTATCGGGCGGGGATAATTCACCCCTCCACTTT	CASSVSGGDNSPLHF
-	-	TRBV5-1	TRBJ2-5	TGCGCCAGCAGCTTGCGATCAGGGGAGGAGACCCAGTACTTC	CASSLRSGEETQYF
-	-	TRBV5-1	TRBJ2-1	TGCGCCAGCAGCTTGGCGGGGGGCTACTCCTACAATGAGCAGTTCTTC	CASSLAGGYSYNEQFF
-	-	TRBV4-1	TRBJ2-7	TGCGCCAGCAGCCAAAACTTGGGTTACGAGCAGTACTTC	CASSQNLGYEQYF
-	few	TRBV4-2	TRBJ2-1	TGTGCCAGCAGCCAGGGGTGGGCTAACAATGAGCAGTTCTTC	CASSQGWANNEQFF
-	few	TRBV5-1	TRBJ2-2	TGCGCCAGCAGCTTTGAAGGGAACACCGGGGAGCTGTTTTTT	CASSFEGNTGELFF
-	-	TRBV6-5	TRBJ1-2	TGTGCCAGCAGTCCAGCGGTTAACTATGGCTACACCTTC	CASSPAVNYGYTF
TRBD2	-	TRBV18	TRBJ2-5	TGTGCCAGCTCTGCCGGGCGGGGGGCCCTCCAAGAGACCCAGTACTTC	CASSAGRGALQETQYF
TRBD2	once	TRBV4-1	TRBJ2-7	TGCGCCAGCAGCCAAGATGCTAGCGGTTTTTACGAGCAGTACTTC	CASSQDASGFYEQYF
-	-	TRBV10-3	TRBJ2-2	TGTGCCATCAGTGAGGGGAGGACAGGAGCCGGGGAGCTGTTTTTT	CAISEGRTGAGELFF
-	-	TRBV20-1	TRBJ2-1	TGCAGTGCAACACGAAACAATGAGCAGTTCTTC	CSATRNNEQFF
-	-	TRBV18	TRBJ1-2	TGTGCCAGCTCCCCGGACGGACATAACTATGGCTACACCTTC	CASSPDGHNYGYTF
TRBD1	-	TRBV6-5	TRBJ1-2	TGTGCCACCCTGGGACAGGGCTATGGCTACACCTTC	CATLGQGYGYTF
-	-	TRBV18	TRBJ1-4	TGTGCCAGCTCACCAGGAAAGGGATCTGCAACTAATGAAAAACTGTTTTTT	CASSPGKGSATNEKLFF
TRBD1	-	TRBV18	TRBJ1-4	TGTGCCAGCTCACCACTCTCCCAGGGGGTGAGTGAAAAACTGTTTTTT	CASSPLSQGVSEKLFF
-	-	TRBV4-3	TRBJ2-7	TGCGCCAGCAGCCACGAACTACATGTAGAGCAGTACTTC	CASSHELHVEQYF
-	-	TRBV7-9	TRBJ1-1	TGTGCCAGCAGCTTAAGGGCAGAGACTGAAGCTTTCTTT	CASSLRAETEAFF
-	-	TRBV28	TRBJ1-2	TGTGCCAGCAGTCCGCGAGGGGCTGGTGGCTACACCTTC	CASSPRGAGGYTF
-	once	TRBV5-1	TRBJ2-1	TGCGCCAGCAGCTTGGTCGGTGTCCCAGGCAACTACAATGAGCAGTTCTTC	CASSLVGVPGNYNEQFF
-	-	TRBV7-9	TRBJ2-5	TGTGCCAGCAGCTTAGAATGGCTGGCGGGGACCCAGTACTTC	CASSLEWLAGTQYF
-	-	TRBV4-1	TRBJ2-1	TGCGCCAGCAGCCACGGGCAGGCCGCCAATGAGCAGTTCTTC	CASSHGQAANEQFF
TRBD1	few	TRBV7-8	TRBJ1-2	TGTGCCAGCAGCTTATCTCCAGGGGGTTTGGGACGAGGCTATGGCTACACCTTC	CASSLSPGGLGRGYGYTF
-	-	TRBV19	TRBJ1-5	TGTGCCAGTAGTATACGACCGGATAGCAATCAGCCCCAGCATTTT	CASSIRPDSNQPQHF
TRBD1	-	TRBV7-8	TRBJ1-1	TGTGCCAGCAGCTTAAGGGGGGGAGGGGGCTTAACTGAAGCTTTCTTT	CASSLRGGGGLTEAFF
-	-	TRBV9	TRBJ2-7	TGTGCCAGCAGCGTAGGGCCCAACTACGAGCAGTACTTC	CASSVGPNYEQYF
-	-	TRBV4-3	TRBJ1-1	TGCGCCAGCAGCCAAGATCTAGGGCAGGACAGTCTTTTTTCAGGAACTGAAGCTTTCTTT	CASSQDLGQDSLFSGTEAFF
-	once	TRBV28	TRBJ1-1	TGTGCCAGCAGTTCAGGGGCGGGTTGGGCAGGGTGGTCTGAAGCTTTCTTT	CASSSGAGWAGWSEAFF
-	-	TRBV2	TRBJ1-2	TGTGCCAGCAGTGATCTGGGATATGGCTACACCTTC	CASSDLGYGYTF
TRBD1	-	TRBV5-1	TRBJ1-2	TGCGCCAGCAGCCTTATGGTGGACAGGGAGGATGGCTACACCTTC	CASSLMVDREDGYTF
TRBD1	-	TRBV29-1	TRBJ1-5	TGCAGCGTTACGGACAGGGAGGGACAGCCCCAGCATTTT	CSVTDREGQPQHF
TRBD1	-	TRBV27	TRBJ2-5	TGTGCCAGCAGTTTACAGGGGGCTGGGAGGGAGACCCAGTACTTC	CASSLQGAGRETQYF
TRBD1	-	TRBV27	TRBJ2-2	TGTGCCAGCAGTTTGGACAGGGGGGCCGGGGAGCTGTTTTTT	CASSLDRGAGELFF
-	-	TRBV28	TRBJ1-1	TGTGCCAGCAGTTTTCACGGATCGAACACTGAAGCTTTCTTT	CASSFHGSNTEAFF
-	few	TRBV11-2	TRBJ2-7	TGTGCCAGCAGCTTAGACGGGGGTTACGAGCAGTACTTC	CASSLDGGYEQYF
-	once	TRBV19	TRBJ2-7	TGTGCCAGTAGTATGGGGCGCGGAAACTACGAGCAGTACTTC	CASSMGRGNYEQYF
-	once	TRBV5-1	TRBJ2-7	TGCGCCAGCAGCTTGGACAGGGAGGGCCACTACGAGCAGTACTTC	CASSLDREGHYEQYF
-	-	TRBV7-8	TRBJ1-5	TGTGCCAGCAGCTTAGTGAGCGATCAGCCCCAGCATTTT	CASSLVSDQPQHF